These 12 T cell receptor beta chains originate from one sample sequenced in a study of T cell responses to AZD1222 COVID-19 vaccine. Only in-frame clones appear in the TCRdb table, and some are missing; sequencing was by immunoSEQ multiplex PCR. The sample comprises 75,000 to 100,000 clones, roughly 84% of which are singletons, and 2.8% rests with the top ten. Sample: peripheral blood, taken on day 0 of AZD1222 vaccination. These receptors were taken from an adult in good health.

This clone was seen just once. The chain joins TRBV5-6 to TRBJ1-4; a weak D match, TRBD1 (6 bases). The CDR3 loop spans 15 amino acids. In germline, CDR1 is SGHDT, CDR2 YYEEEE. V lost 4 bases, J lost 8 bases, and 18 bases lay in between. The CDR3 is CASSLGGGMREKLFF. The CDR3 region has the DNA TGTGCCAGCAGCCTGGGAGGGGGGATGAGAGAAAAACTGTTTTTT.

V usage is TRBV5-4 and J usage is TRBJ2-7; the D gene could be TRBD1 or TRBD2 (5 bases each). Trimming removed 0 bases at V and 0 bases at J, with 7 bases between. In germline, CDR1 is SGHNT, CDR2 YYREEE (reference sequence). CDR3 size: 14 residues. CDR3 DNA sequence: TGTGCCAGCAGCTTGGCGGGGACCTCCTACGAGCAGTACTTC. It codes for CASSLAGTSYEQYF. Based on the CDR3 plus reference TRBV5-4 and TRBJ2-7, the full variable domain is ETGVTQSPTHLIKTRGQQVTLRCSSQSGHNTVSWYQQALGQGPQFIFQYYREEENGRGNFPPRFSGLQFPNYSSELNVNALELDDSALYLCASSLAGTSYEQYFGPGTRLTVT.

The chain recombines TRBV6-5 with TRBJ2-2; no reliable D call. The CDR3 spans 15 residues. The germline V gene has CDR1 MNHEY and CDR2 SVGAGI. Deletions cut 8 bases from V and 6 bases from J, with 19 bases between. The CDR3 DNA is TGTGCCAGCGGCTCGGTCAGCCGACGGTCCGGGGAGCTGTTTTTT. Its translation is CASGSVSRRSGELFF.

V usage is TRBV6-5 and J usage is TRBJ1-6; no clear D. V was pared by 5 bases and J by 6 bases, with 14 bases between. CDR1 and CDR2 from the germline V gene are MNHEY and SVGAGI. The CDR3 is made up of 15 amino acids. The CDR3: CASSNRAVGNSPLHF. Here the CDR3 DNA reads TGTGCCAGCAGTAACCGGGCCGTCGGTAATTCACCCCTCCACTTT.

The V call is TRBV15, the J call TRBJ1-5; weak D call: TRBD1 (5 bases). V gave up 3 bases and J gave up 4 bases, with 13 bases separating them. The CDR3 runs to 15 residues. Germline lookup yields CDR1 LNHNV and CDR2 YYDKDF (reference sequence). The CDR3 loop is CATSSEYTGNQPQHF. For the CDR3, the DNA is TGTGCCACCAGCAGCGAATACACAGGAAATCAGCCCCAGCATTTT.

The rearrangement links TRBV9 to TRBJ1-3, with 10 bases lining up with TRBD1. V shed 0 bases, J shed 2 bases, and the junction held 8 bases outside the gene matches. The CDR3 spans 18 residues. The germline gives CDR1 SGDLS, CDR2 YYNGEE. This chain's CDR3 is CASSVDPPGTGAGNTIYF. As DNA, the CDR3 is TGTGCCAGCAGCGTAGACCCCCCCGGGACAGGGGCTGGAAACACCATATATTTT.

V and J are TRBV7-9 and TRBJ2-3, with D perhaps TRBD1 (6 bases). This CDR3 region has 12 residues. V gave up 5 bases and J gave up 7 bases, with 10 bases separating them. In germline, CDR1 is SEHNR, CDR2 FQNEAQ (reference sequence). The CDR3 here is CASSLQGYTQYF. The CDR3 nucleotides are TGTGCCAGCAGCCTCCAGGGGTATACGCAGTATTTT.

Here the CDR3 DNA reads TGCAGCGTTGTCCCTTTGACAGGTTTGGCTTTCTTT. Encoded protein: CSVVPLTGLAFF. V and J are TRBV29-1 and TRBJ1-1, with D perhaps TRBD1 (6 bases). V was trimmed by 4 bases and J by 11 bases, leaving 17 bases between them. The germline gives CDR1 SQVTM, CDR2 ANQGSEA. This CDR3 has 12 residues.

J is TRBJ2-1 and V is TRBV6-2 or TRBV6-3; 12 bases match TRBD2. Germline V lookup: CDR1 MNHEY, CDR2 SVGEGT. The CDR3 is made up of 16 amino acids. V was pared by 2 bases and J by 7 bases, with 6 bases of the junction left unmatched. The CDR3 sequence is CASSYPASGGGNEQFF. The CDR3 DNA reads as TGTGCCAGCAGTTACCCGGCTAGCGGGGGGGGTAATGAGCAGTTCTTC.

The CDR3 loop reads CASSDPTFYSNQPQHF. CDR3 in DNA: TGTGCCAGCAGTGATCCTACTTTTTATAGCAATCAGCCCCAGCATTTT. This chain connects TRBV6-2 or TRBV6-3 to TRBJ1-5; D is uncertain. Trimming stripped 5 bases from V and 0 bases from J, with 14 bases between. The CDR3 contains 16 residues. CDR1 is MNHEY, CDR2 SVGEGT, per germline.

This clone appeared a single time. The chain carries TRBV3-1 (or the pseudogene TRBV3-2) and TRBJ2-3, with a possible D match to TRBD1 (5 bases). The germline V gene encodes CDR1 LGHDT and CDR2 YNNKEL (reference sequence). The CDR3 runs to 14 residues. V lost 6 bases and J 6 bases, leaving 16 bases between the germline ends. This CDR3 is CASRNRQGSDTQYF. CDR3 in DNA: TGTGCCAGCAGAAATCGGCAGGGAAGCGATACGCAGTATTTT.

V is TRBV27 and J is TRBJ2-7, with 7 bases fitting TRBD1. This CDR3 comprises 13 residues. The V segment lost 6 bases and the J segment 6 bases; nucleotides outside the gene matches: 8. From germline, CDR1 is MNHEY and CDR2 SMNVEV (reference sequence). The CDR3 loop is CASSLDRAAEQYF. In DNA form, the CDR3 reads TGTGCCAGCAGCCTCGACAGGGCGGCCGAGCAGTACTTC.